This T cell receptor (beta chain) comes out of a study of blood T cell repertoires in COVID-19. Study overall: Some COVID-19 samples were acute and others convalescent; all came from the United States, Italy and Spain. Sources were T cells, B-cell-depleted T cells, or PBMCs; the material itself was cDNA or gDNA.

Per the original methods: Amplification with reference gene primers provided the estimates of nucleated cell counts. Clones were read by immunoSEQ multiplex PCR, and TCRdb kept only the in-frame ones, dropping some. The DNA gave D and trimming, while V, J and clone size come from that table. This table holds approximately 110,000 clones, more than 70% found once. The source of this sequence is a woman between 70 and 85 years old who had recovered from COVID-19. The specimen was peripheral blood.

CDR3 sequence (DNA): TGTGCCAGCAAAAGTACAGGGGCGGGAGAGACCCAGTACTTC. It translates to CASKSTGAGETQYF. This chain uses TRBV6-5 with TRBJ2-5, with TRBD1 matching 7 bases. The CDR3 has 14 residues. CDR1 is MNHEY and CDR2 is SVGAGI in the germline V gene. The trim removed 7 bases at V and 4 bases at J, leaving 9 bases unmatched.